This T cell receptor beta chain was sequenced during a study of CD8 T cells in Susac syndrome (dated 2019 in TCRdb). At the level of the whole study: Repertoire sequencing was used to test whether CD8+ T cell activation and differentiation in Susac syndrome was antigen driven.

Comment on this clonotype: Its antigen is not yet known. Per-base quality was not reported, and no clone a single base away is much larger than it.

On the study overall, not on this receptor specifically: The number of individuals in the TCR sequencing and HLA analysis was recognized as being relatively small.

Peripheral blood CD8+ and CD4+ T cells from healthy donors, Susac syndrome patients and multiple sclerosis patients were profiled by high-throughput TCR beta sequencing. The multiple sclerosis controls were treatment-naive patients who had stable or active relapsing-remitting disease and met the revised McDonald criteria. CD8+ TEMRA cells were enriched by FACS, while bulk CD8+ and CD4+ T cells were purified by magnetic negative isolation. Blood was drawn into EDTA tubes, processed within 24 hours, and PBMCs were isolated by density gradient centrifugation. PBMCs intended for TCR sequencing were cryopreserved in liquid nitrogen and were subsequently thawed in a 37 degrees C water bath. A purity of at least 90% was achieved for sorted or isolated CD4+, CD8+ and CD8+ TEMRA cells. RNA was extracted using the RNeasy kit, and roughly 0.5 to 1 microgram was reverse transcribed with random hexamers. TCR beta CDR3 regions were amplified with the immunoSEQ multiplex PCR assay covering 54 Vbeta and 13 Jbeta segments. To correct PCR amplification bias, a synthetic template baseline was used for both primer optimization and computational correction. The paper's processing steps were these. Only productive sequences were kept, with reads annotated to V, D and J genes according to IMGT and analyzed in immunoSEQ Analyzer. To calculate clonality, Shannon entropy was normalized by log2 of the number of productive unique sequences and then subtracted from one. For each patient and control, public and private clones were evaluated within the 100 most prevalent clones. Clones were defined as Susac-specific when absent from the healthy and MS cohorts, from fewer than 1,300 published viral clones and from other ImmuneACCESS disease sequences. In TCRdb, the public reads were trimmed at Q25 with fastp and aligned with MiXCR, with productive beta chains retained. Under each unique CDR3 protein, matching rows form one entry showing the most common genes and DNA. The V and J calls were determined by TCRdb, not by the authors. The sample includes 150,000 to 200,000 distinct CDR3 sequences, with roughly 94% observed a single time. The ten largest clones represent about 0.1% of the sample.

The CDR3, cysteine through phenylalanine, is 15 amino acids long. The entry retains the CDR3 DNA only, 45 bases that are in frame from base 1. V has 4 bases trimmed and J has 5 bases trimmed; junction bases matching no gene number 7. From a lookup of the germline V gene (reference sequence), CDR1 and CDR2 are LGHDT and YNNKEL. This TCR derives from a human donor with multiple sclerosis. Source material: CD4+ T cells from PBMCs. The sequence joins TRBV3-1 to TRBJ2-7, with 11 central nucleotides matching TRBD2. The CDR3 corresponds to CASSPETSGKNEQYF. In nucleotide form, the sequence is TGTGCCAGCAGCCCCGAGACTAGCGGGAAAAACGAGCAGTACTTC.